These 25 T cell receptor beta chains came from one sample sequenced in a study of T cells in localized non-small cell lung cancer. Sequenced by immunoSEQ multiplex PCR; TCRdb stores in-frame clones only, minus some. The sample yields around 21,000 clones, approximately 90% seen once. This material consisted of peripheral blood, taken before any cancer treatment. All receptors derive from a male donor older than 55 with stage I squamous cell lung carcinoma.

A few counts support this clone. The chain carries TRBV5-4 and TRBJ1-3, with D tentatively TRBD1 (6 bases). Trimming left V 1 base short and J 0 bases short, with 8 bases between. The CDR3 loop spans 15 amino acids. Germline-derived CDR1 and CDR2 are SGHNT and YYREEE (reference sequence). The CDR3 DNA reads TGTGCCAGCAGCTTGCTGGACAGCTCTGGAAACACCATATATTTT. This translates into CASSLLDSSGNTIYF.

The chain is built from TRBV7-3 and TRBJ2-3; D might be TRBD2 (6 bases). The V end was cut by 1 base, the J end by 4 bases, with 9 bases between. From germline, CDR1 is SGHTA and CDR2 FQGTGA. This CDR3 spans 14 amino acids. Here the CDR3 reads CASSLNPGADTQYF. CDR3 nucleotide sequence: TGTGCCAGCAGCTTAAATCCGGGAGCAGATACGCAGTATTTT.

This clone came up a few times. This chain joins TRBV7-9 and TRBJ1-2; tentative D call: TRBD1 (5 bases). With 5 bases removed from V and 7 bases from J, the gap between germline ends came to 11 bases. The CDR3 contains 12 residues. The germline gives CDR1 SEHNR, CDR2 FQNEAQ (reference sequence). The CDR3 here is CASSGQGSGYTF. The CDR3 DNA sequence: TGTGCCAGCAGCGGGCAGGGAAGTGGCTACACCTTC.

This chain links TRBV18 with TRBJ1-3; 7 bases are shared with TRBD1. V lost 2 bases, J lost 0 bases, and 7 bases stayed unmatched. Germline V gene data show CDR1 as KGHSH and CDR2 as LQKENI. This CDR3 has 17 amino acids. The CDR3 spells CASSPSGQTLSGNTIYF. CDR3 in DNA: TGTGCCAGCTCACCATCGGGACAGACTCTCTCTGGAAACACCATATATTTT.

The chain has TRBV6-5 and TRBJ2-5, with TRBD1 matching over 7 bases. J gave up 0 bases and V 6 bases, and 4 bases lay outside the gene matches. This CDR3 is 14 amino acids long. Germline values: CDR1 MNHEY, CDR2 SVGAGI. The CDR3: CASSYGQDQETQYF. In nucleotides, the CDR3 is TGTGCCAGCAGCTATGGACAGGACCAAGAGACCCAGTACTTC.

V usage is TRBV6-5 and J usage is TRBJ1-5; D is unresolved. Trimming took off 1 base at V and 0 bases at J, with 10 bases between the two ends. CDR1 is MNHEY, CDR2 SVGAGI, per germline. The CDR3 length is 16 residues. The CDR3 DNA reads TGTGCCAGCAGTTACTGGCGAGAATTTAGCAATCAGCCCCAGCATTTT. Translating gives CASSYWREFSNQPQHF.

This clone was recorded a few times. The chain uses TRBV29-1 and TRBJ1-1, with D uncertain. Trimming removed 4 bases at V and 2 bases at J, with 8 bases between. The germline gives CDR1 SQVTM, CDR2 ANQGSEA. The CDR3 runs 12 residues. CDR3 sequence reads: CSVVRPNTEAFF. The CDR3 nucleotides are TGCAGCGTTGTAAGGCCCAACACTGAAGCTTTCTTT.

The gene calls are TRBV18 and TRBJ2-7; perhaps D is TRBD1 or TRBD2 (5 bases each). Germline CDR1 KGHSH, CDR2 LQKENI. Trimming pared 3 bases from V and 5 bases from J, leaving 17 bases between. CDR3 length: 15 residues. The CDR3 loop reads CASSPPTAGTHEQYF. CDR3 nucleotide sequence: TGTGCCAGCTCACCCCCTACGGCAGGGACCCACGAGCAGTACTTC.

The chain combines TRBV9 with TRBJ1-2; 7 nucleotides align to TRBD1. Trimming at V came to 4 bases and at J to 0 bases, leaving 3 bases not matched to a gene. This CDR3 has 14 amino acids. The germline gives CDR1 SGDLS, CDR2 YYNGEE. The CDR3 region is CASSTGQANYGYTF. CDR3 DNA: TGTGCCAGCAGCACCGGACAGGCTAACTATGGCTACACCTTC. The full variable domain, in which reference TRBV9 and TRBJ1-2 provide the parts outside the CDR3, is DSGVTQTPKHLITATGQRVTLRCSPRSGDLSVYWYQQSLDQGLQFLIQYYNGEERAKGNILERFSAQQFPDLHSELNLSSLELGDSALYFCASSTGQANYGYTFGSGTRLTVV.

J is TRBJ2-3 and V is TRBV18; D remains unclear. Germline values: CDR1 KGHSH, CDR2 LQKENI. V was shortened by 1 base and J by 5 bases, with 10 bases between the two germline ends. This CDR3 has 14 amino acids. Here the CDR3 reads CASSPQRARDTQYF. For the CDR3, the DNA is TGTGCCAGCTCACCACAAAGGGCGAGAGATACGCAGTATTTT.

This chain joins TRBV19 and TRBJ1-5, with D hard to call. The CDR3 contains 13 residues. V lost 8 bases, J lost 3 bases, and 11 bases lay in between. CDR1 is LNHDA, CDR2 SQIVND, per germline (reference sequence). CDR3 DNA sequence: TGTGCCAGTGGAGATAAGCTCAATCAGCCCCAGCATTTT. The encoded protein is CASGDKLNQPQHF.

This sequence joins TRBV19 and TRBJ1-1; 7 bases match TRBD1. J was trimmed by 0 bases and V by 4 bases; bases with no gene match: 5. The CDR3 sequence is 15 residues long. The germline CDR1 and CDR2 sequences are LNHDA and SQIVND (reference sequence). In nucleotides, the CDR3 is TGTGCCAGTAGTAAATTGACAGGGTTGAACACTGAAGCTTTCTTT. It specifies CASSKLTGLNTEAFF.

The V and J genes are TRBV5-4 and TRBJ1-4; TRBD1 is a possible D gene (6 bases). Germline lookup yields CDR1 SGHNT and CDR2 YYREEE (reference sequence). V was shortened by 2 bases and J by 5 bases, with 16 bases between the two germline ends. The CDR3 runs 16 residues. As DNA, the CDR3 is TGTGCCAGCAGCTTCTTTCTAACAGGGTCGAATGAAAAACTGTTTTTT. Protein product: CASSFFLTGSNEKLFF.

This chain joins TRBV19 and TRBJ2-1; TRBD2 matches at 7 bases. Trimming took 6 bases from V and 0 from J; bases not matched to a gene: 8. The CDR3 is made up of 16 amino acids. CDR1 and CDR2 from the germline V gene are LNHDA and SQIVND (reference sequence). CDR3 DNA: TGTGCCAGTAGCCCAATAGCGGGTTCCTCCTACAATGAGCAGTTCTTC. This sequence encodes CASSPIAGSSYNEQFF. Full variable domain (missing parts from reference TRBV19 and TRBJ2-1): DGGITQSPKYLFRKEGQNVTLSCEQNLNHDAMYWYRQDPGQGLRLIYYSQIVNDFQKGDIAEGYSVSREKKESFPLTVTSAQKNPTAFYLCASSPIAGSSYNEQFFGPGTRLTVL.

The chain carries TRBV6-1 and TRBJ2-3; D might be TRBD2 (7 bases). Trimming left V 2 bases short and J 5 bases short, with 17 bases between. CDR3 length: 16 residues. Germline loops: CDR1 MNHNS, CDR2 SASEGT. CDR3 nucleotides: TGTGCCAGCAGTGAACGATGGGGGGGGGCCGTAGATACGCAGTATTTT. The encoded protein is CASSERWGGAVDTQYF.

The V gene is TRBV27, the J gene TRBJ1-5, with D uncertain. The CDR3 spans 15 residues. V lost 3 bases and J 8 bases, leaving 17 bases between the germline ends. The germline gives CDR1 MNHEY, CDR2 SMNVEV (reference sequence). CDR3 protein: CASSFLGRATEPQHF. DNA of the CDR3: TGTGCCAGCAGTTTCCTCGGACGGGCTACTGAGCCCCAGCATTTT.

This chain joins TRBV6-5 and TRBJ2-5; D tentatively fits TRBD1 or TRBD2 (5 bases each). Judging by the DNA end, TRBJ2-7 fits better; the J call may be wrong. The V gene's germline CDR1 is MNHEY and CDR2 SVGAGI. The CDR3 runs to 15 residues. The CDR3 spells CASSFSSEGRYEQYF. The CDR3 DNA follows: TGTGCCAGCAGTTTCTCGAGTGAGGGGCGCTACGAGCAGTACTTC.

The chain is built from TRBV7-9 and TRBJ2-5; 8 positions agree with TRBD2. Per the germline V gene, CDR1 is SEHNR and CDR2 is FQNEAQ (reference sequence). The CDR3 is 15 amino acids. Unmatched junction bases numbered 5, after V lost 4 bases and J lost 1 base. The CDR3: CASSYTGGGQETQYF. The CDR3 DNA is TGTGCCAGCAGCTATACCGGGGGGGGCCAAGAGACCCAGTACTTC.

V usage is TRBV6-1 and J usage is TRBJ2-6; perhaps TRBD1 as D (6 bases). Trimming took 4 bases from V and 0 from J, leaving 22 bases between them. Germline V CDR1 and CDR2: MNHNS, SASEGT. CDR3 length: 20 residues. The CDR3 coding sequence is TGTGCCAGCAGTGGAACACCGGGACATCGGTTGTCCTCTGGGGCCAACGTCCTGACTTTC. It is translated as CASSGTPGHRLSSGANVLTF.

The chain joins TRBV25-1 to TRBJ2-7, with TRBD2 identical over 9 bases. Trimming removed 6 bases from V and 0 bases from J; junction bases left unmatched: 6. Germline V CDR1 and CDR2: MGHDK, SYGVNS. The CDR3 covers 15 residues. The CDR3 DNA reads TGTGCCAGCAGGCAAAGCGGGGGGACCTCCTACGAGCAGTACTTC. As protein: CASRQSGGTSYEQYF.

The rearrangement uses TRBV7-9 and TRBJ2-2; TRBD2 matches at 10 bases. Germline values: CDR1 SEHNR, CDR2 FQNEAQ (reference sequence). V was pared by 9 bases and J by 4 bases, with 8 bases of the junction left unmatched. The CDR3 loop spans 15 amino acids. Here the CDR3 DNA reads TGTGCCAGTCCCATAGCGGGGGGCACCACCGGGGAGCTGTTTTTT. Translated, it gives CASPIAGGTTGELFF.

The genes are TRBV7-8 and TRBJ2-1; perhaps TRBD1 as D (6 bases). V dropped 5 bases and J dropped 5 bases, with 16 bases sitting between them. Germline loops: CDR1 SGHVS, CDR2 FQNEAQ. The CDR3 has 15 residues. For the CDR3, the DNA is TGTGCCAGCAGCAAACAGGGCAGGAGCGACAATGAGCAGTTCTTC. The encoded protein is CASSKQGRSDNEQFF.

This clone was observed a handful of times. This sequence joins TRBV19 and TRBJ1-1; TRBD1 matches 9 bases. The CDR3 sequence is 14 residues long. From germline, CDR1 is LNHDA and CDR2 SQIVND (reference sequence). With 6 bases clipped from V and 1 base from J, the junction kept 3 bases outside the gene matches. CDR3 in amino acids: CASRTGGENTEAFF. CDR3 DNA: TGTGCCAGTAGGACAGGGGGAGAGAACACTGAAGCTTTCTTT.

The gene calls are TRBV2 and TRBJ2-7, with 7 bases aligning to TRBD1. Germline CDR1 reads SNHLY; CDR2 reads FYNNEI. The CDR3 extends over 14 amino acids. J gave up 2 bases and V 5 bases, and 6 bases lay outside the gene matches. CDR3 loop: CASSLDRATYEQYF. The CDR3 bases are TGTGCCAGCAGTTTAGACAGGGCCACCTACGAGCAGTACTTC.

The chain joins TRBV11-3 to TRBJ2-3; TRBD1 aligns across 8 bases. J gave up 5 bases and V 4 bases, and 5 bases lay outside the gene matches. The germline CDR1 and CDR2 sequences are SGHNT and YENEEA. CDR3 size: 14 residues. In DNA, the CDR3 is TGTGCCAGCAGCTCCGGACAGGGTAGAGATACGCAGTATTTT. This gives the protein CASSSGQGRDTQYF.